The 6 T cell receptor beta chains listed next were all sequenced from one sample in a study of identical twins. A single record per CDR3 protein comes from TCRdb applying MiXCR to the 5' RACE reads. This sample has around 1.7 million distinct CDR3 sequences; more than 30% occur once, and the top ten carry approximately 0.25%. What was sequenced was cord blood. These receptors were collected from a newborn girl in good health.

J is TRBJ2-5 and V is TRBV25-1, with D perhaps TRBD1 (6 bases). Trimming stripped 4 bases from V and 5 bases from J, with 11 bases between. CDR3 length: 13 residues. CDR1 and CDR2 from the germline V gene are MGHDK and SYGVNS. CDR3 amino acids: CASSVQGYETQYF. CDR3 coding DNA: TGTGCCAGCAGTGTACAGGGTTACGAGACCCAGTACTTC.

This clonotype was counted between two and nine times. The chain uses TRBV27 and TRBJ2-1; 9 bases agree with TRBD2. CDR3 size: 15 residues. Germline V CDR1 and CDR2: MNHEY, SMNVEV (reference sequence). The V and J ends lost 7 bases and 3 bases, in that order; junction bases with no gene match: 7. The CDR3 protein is CASNLRLAVYNEQFF. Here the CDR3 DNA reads TGTGCCAGCAATTTGAGACTAGCGGTCTACAATGAGCAGTTCTTC.

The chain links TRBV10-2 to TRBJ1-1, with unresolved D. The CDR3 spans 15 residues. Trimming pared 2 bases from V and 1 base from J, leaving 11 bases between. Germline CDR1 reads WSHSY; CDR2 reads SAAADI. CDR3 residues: CASSEATSGNTEAFF. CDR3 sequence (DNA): TGCGCCAGCAGTGAGGCCACCTCGGGGAACACTGAAGCTTTCTTT.

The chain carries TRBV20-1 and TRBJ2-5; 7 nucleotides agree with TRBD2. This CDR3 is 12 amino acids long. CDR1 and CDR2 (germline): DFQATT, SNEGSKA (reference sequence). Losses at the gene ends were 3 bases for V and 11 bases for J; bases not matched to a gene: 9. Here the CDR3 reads CSASLSRGEQYF. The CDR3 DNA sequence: TGCAGTGCTAGTCTGTCCCGGGGGGAACAGTACTTC.

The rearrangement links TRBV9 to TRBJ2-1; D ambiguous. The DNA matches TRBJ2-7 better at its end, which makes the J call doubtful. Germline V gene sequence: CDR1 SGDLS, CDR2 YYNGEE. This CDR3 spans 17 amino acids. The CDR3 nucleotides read TGTGCCAGCAGCGTTTCCCGACCATCCAGCTCCTACAATGAGCAGTACTTC. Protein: CASSVSRPSSSYNEQYF.

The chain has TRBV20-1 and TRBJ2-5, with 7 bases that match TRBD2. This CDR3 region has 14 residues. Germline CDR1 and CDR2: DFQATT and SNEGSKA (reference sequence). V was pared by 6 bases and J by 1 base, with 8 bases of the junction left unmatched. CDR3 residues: CSASSRTSQETQYF. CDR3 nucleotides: TGCAGTGCGAGTTCCCGGACTAGCCAAGAGACCCAGTACTTC.